These 20 T cell receptor beta chains were sequenced from one sample in a study of cytomegalovirus exposure and HLA in healthy donors. PCR employed 60 Vbeta and 13 Jbeta primers. Generated by immunoSEQ multiplex PCR, the TCRdb table keeps only in-frame clones and is missing some. Among 100,000 to 150,000 clones listed, more than 75% were seen once. Sequencing input: PBMCs. The receptors shown here come from a woman aged 60-70 years in good health and CMV-seropositive.

This chain links TRBV6-1 with TRBJ2-3; 10 nucleotides line up with TRBD1. CDR1 and CDR2 (germline): MNHNS, SASEGT. With 11 bases clipped from V and 3 bases from J, the junction kept 8 bases outside the gene matches. This CDR3 contains 14 residues. CDR3 region: CAARQGARTDTQYF. CDR3 nucleotides: TGTGCCGCCCGACAGGGGGCGCGGACAGATACGCAGTATTTT.

This chain connects TRBV19 to TRBJ2-7; maybe TRBD2 (6 bases). Trimming pared 6 bases from V and 0 bases from J, leaving 12 bases between. Germline CDR1 and CDR2: LNHDA and SQIVND (reference sequence). This CDR3 contains 14 residues. The CDR3 here is CASRTTTSSYEQYF. Here the CDR3 DNA reads TGTGCCAGTAGAACCACGACTAGCTCCTACGAGCAGTACTTC.

This chain links TRBV4-2 with TRBJ2-1; 9 nucleotides agree with TRBD1. From germline, CDR1 is LGHNA and CDR2 YNFKEQ. The CDR3 contains 15 residues. V was clipped by 3 bases and J by 6 bases; unmatched bases: 6. CDR3 nucleotide sequence: TGTGCCAGCAGCCAGGGGGACAGGGCCGGCAATGAGCAGTTCTTC. Amino acids: CASSQGDRAGNEQFF.

V usage is TRBV5-5 and J usage is TRBJ2-2; 14 bases line up with TRBD2. The germline V gene encodes CDR1 SGHKS and CDR2 YYEKEE (reference sequence). With 3 bases clipped from V and 4 bases from J, the junction kept 11 bases outside the gene matches. This CDR3 comprises 19 residues. DNA for the CDR3: TGTGCCAGCAGCTCCCGACTAGCGGGGGGGCCTGCTCGCACCGGGGAGCTGTTTTTT. Its protein is CASSSRLAGGPARTGELFF.

This clone was seen more than once but under ten times. The rearrangement joins TRBV6-5 to TRBJ1-3; D gene unclear. From germline, CDR1 is MNHEY and CDR2 SVGAGI. This CDR3 has 12 amino acids. V was clipped by 7 bases and J by 3 bases, with 7 bases between them. CDR3 protein: CASTGFGNTIYF. The CDR3 nucleotides are TGTGCCAGCACGGGGTTTGGAAACACCATATATTTT.

The CDR3 spells CSAPGTDTQYF. CDR3 DNA sequence: TGCAGTGCTCCAGGTACAGATACGCAGTATTTT. The chain employs TRBV20-1 and TRBJ2-3, with D unresolved. CDR3 length: 11 residues. From germline, CDR1 is DFQATT and CDR2 SNEGSKA (reference sequence). Trimming took 5 bases from V and 3 from J, leaving 6 bases between them.

The rearrangement links TRBV7-2 to TRBJ1-3; tentatively, D is TRBD1 (6 bases). The germline V gene encodes CDR1 SGHTA and CDR2 FQGNSA. CDR3 size: 17 residues. Trimming removed 3 bases at V and 0 bases at J, with 15 bases between. The CDR3 protein is CASSFGPGGRSGNTIYF. The CDR3 DNA sequence: TGTGCCAGCAGCTTCGGACCTGGGGGCCGCTCTGGAAACACCATATATTTT.

The chain carries TRBV2 and TRBJ2-5; 14 nucleotides agree with TRBD2. The germline V gene has CDR1 SNHLY and CDR2 FYNNEI. The CDR3 sequence is 15 residues long. Trimming cost V 6 bases and J 2 bases; bases outside gene matches: 2. DNA for the CDR3: TGTGCCAGCAGAGGGACTAGCGGGAGACAAGAGACCCAGTACTTC. Protein sequence: CASRGTSGRQETQYF.

CDR3 loop: CASSLNPGQGYGNTIYF. The CDR3 DNA sequence: TGTGCCAGCAGCCTTAACCCGGGACAGGGTTATGGAAACACCATATATTTT. This chain connects TRBV7-2 to TRBJ1-3, with 9 bases matching TRBD1. J lost 3 bases, V lost 5 bases, and 11 bases had no gene match. Per the germline V gene, CDR1 is SGHTA and CDR2 is FQGNSA. This CDR3 spans 17 amino acids.

The V gene is TRBV5-1, the J gene TRBJ2-2; D call uncertain. In germline, CDR1 is SGHRS, CDR2 YFSETQ. The CDR3 consists of 16 residues. Trimming stripped 3 bases from V and 0 bases from J, with 12 bases between. The CDR3 region has the DNA TGCGCCAGCAGCTACCGACTGATCGCGAACACCGGGGAGCTGTTTTTT. Encoded protein: CASSYRLIANTGELFF.

This clone was picked up one time. V is TRBV25-1 and J is TRBJ2-5, with D possibly being TRBD1 (5 bases). This CDR3 has 12 residues. With 6 bases removed from V and 7 bases from J, the gap between germline ends came to 12 bases. Germline-derived CDR1 and CDR2 are MGHDK and SYGVNS. The CDR3 DNA reads TGTGCCAGCAGACGGGCTCAGGGGACCCAGTACTTC. This codes for CASRRAQGTQYF.

Note on this clone: This same CDR3 is encoded by further DNA sequences in the sample. The gene calls are TRBV5-6 and TRBJ1-1; D is unclear. The CDR3 runs 13 residues. CDR1 and CDR2 (germline): SGHDT, YYEEEE. V was cut by 1 base and J by 7 bases, with 11 bases left in between. In DNA form, the CDR3 reads TGTGCCAGCAGCTTGTGGGGAGGGAATGAAGCTTTCTTT. Translated, it gives CASSLWGGNEAFF. Variable domain in full (rest from reference TRBV5-6 and TRBJ1-1): DAGVTQSPTHLIKTRGQQVTLRCSPKSGHDTVSWYQQALGQGPQFIFQYYEEEERQRGNFPDRFSGHQFPNYSSELNVNALLLGDSALYLCASSLWGGNEAFFGQGTRLTVV.

The chain joins TRBV6-1 to TRBJ1-5; D remains unclear. The germline V gene encodes CDR1 MNHNS and CDR2 SASEGT. The CDR3 length is 16 residues. V was clipped by 2 bases and J by 4 bases, with 15 bases between them. The chain's CDR3 is CASSELVAGGNQPQHF. Written as DNA, the CDR3 is TGTGCCAGCAGTGAATTAGTGGCAGGTGGGAATCAGCCCCAGCATTTT.

This clone was detected once. This chain connects TRBV10-3 to TRBJ2-7, with TRBD1 matching 7 bases. Germline CDR1 is ENHRY and CDR2 is SYGVKD. The CDR3 covers 14 residues. Trimming at V came to 0 bases and at J to 4 bases, leaving 3 bases not matched to a gene. CDR3 nucleotides: TGTGCCATCAGTGAGTCAAGCAGGGGGTACGAGCAGTACTTC. It encodes CAISESSRGYEQYF.

This clone was picked up one time. The chain employs TRBV5-1 and TRBJ1-1, with a possible D match to TRBD1 (5 bases). The germline V gene has CDR1 SGHRS and CDR2 YFSETQ. Trimming took 4 bases from V and 4 from J, leaving 17 bases between them. The CDR3 loop spans 15 amino acids. The CDR3 coding sequence is TGCGCCAGCAGCCCGGGGGTCATGGAGGGCACTGAAGCTTTCTTT. This encodes CASSPGVMEGTEAFF.

CDR3 DNA: TGTGCCAGTAGCCAAGACAGCTCTGGGGCCAACGTCCTGACTTTC. It encodes CASSQDSSGANVLTF. The V gene is TRBV19, the J gene TRBJ2-6; weak D call: TRBD1 (5 bases). Trimming stripped 6 bases from V and 0 bases from J, with 9 bases between. The CDR3 runs 15 residues. Germline values: CDR1 LNHDA, CDR2 SQIVND (reference sequence).

The CDR3 coding sequence is TGTGCCAGCAGCGAACGATTGGCGGGCGGGGGAGCGACAGATACGCAGTATTTT. It encodes CASSERLAGGGATDTQYF. This sequence joins TRBV13 and TRBJ2-3, with TRBD2 identical over 7 bases. V was pared by 5 bases and J by 3 bases, with 17 bases of the junction left unmatched. CDR1 and CDR2 from the germline V gene are PRHDT and FYEKMQ (reference sequence). CDR3 length equals 18 residues. Together with reference TRBV13 and TRBJ2-3, the CDR3 gives the full variable domain: AAGVIQSPRHLIKEKRETATLKCYPIPRHDTVYWYQQGPGQDPQFLISFYEKMQSDKGSIPDRFSAQQFSDYHSELNMSSLELGDSALYFCASSERLAGGGATDTQYFGPGTRLTVL.

The chain uses TRBV14 and TRBJ2-7, with D perhaps TRBD1 (5 bases). Germline lookup yields CDR1 SGHDN and CDR2 FVKESK. The length of the CDR3 is 13 residues. V lost 1 base, J lost 2 bases, and 6 bases lay in between. This chain's CDR3 is CASSQAGTYEQYF. CDR3 nucleotide sequence: TGTGCCAGCAGCCAAGCAGGGACCTACGAGCAGTACTTC.

The chain links TRBV5-1 to TRBJ2-1; 11 bases map to TRBD2. The germline gives CDR1 SGHRS, CDR2 YFSETQ. V was clipped by 4 bases and J by 9 bases; unmatched bases: 9. The length of the CDR3 is 15 residues. The CDR3, as DNA: TGCGCCAGCAGCGGTTTAGCGGGAGGGCCGACTGAGCAGTTCTTC. Residues: CASSGLAGGPTEQFF. Based on the CDR3 plus reference TRBV5-1 and TRBJ2-1, the full variable domain is KAGVTQTPRYLIKTRGQQVTLSCSPISGHRSVSWYQQTPGQGLQFLFEYFSETQRNKGNFPGRFSGRQFSNSRSEMNVSTLELGDSALYLCASSGLAGGPTEQFFGPGTRLTVL.

V usage is TRBV7-2 and J usage is TRBJ1-1; D possibly corresponds to TRBD1 (6 bases). The germline V gene encodes CDR1 SGHTA and CDR2 FQGNSA. This CDR3 contains 14 residues. Trimming took 5 bases from V and 4 from J, leaving 14 bases between them. CDR3 residues: CASSLARGSTEAFF. CDR3 nucleotide sequence: TGTGCCAGCAGCCTCGCTAGGGGGAGCACTGAAGCTTTCTTT. Full variable domain (remainder filled in from reference TRBV7-2 and TRBJ1-1): GAGVSQSPSNKVTEKGKDVELRCDPISGHTALYWYRQSLGQGLEFLIYFQGNSAPDKSGLPSDRFSAERTGGSVSTLTIQRTQQEDSAVYLCASSLARGSTEAFFGQGTRLTVV.